Below are 18 T cell receptor beta chains sequenced from a single sample in a study of Ad26.COV2.S vaccination and SARS-CoV-2 variants. Treatment of the sample: 15 to 20 received Ad26.COV2.S at low or high dose, single or two shots; five or six received placebo; per-sample allocation not given. Samples came from day 63 after the first vaccine or placebo injection. The data were produced by immunoSEQ multiplex PCR, yet TCRdb's version contains in-frame clones alone and is incomplete. Of around 380,000 clones in the sample, about 88% were seen once. Sample: peripheral blood, taken in a trial of Ad26.COV2.S vaccine versus placebo. The receptors originated from a person aged 18-65 years who received the Ad26.COV2.S COVID-19 vaccine or a placebo.

This clone has just one count. The chain recombines TRBV11-3 with TRBJ2-2; weak D call: TRBD1 (6 bases). From germline, CDR1 is SGHNT and CDR2 YENEEA. The V end lost 5 bases, the J end lost 7 bases, and 17 bases lay between the germline ends. The CDR3 has 15 residues. CDR3 sequence reads: CASSLGTGSGGELFF. In DNA form, the CDR3 reads TGTGCCAGCAGCCTAGGAACAGGGAGCGGCGGGGAGCTGTTTTTT.

This clone was recorded only once. The chain employs TRBV5-6 and TRBJ1-4; 9 bases agree with TRBD1. This CDR3 spans 17 amino acids. The junction had 5 bases not matched to a gene; V was cut back by 2 bases and J by 0 bases. Germline V CDR1 and CDR2: SGHDT, YYEEEE. CDR3 nucleotides: TGTGCCAGCAGCTTCGGACAGGGGAGGCCAACTAATGAAAAACTGTTTTTT. Protein: CASSFGQGRPTNEKLFF.

Of note for this clone: Different DNA sequences within this sample yield the same CDR3. The rearrangement uses TRBV4-1 and TRBJ1-2; D uncertain. Trimming took off 0 bases at V and 0 bases at J, with 8 bases between the two ends. The length of the CDR3 is 15 residues. Germline loops: CDR1 MGHRA, CDR2 YSYEKL. The CDR3 loop is CASSQDGQANYGYTF. As DNA, the CDR3 is TGCGCCAGCAGCCAAGATGGGCAGGCTAACTATGGCTACACCTTC.

J is TRBJ2-5 and V is TRBV7-9, with D unclear. The CDR3 runs to 14 residues. V lost 2 bases and J 5 bases, leaving 12 bases between the germline ends. Germline V lookup: CDR1 SEHNR, CDR2 FQNEAQ (reference sequence). In nucleotides, the CDR3 is TGTGCCAGCAGCTTATTGAGTACTTCTGAGACCCAGTACTTC. Translated, it gives CASSLLSTSETQYF. Based on the CDR3 plus reference TRBV7-9 and TRBJ2-5, the full variable domain is DTGVSQNPRHKITKRGQNVTFRCDPISEHNRLYWYRQTLGQGPEFLTYFQNEAQLEKSRLLSDRFSAERPKGSFSTLEIQRTEQGDSAMYLCASSLLSTSETQYFGPGTRLLVL.

The rearrangement links TRBV5-1 to TRBJ1-1; no reliable D call. V was trimmed by 7 bases and J by 3 bases, leaving 25 bases between them. CDR3 length: 17 amino acids. Germline values: CDR1 SGHRS, CDR2 YFSETQ. DNA for the CDR3: TGCGCCAGCCACTCCTCGGGGAGCTCCTGGTTGTACACTGAAGCTTTCTTT. It is translated as CASHSSGSSWLYTEAFF.

This CDR3 is CASSLFQGGAGELFF. Here the CDR3 DNA reads TGTGCCAGCAGCTTATTCCAGGGAGGTGCCGGGGAGCTGTTTTTT. V gene TRBV13 combines with J gene TRBJ2-2; D is possibly TRBD2 (6 bases). Germline values: CDR1 PRHDT, CDR2 FYEKMQ (reference sequence). The CDR3 has 15 amino acids. The V end lost 2 bases, the J end lost 6 bases, and 13 bases lay between the germline ends.

This chain joins TRBV25-1 and TRBJ1-2; unclear D gene. The CDR3 length is 11 residues. Germline CDR1 and CDR2: MGHDK and SYGVNS. V lost 11 bases and J lost 4, with 11 bases in between. The CDR3 DNA reads TGTGCCTCCCTCTCGCTCTATGGCTACACCTTC. This translates into CASLSLYGYTF.

The chain carries TRBV12-3 or TRBV12-4 and TRBJ1-2; D uncertain. V was pared by 5 bases and J by 4 bases, with 5 bases between. The CDR3 totals 11 residues. CDR3 region: CASSIGYGYTF. The CDR3 bases are TGTGCCAGCAGTATAGGCTATGGCTACACCTTC.

The chain uses TRBV18 and TRBJ1-3; D not resolved. In germline, CDR1 is KGHSH, CDR2 LQKENI. The CDR3 is 15 residues long. Trimming cost V 2 bases and J 2 bases, with 10 bases left between them. CDR3 coding DNA: TGTGCCAGCTCACCAATGGAGCTCCCTGGAAACACCATATATTTT. It yields the protein CASSPMELPGNTIYF.

The chain joins TRBV4-2 to TRBJ2-7; 7 nucleotides line up with TRBD2. This CDR3 is 16 amino acids long. Trimming at V came to 0 bases and at J to 3 bases, leaving 8 bases not matched to a gene. CDR1 and CDR2 from the germline V gene are LGHNA and YNFKEQ. CDR3 sequence (DNA): TGTGCCAGCAGCCAAGAGAGCGGGGACCCACTCTACGAGCAGTACTTC. Translated, it gives CASSQESGDPLYEQYF.

This clone was observed once. This chain links TRBV27 with TRBJ2-7, with 8 bases identical to TRBD1. The germline V gene encodes CDR1 MNHEY and CDR2 SMNVEV (reference sequence). This CDR3 contains 14 residues. J lost 3 bases, V lost 6 bases, and 7 bases had no gene match. CDR3 sequence reads: CASSYRGAIYEQYF. The CDR3 nucleotides read TGTGCCAGCAGCTACAGGGGGGCAATCTACGAGCAGTACTTC.

The chain uses TRBV5-1 and TRBJ2-1; a possible D gene is TRBD2 (6 bases). V dropped 6 bases and J dropped 0 bases, with 10 bases sitting between them. Germline V gene sequence: CDR1 SGHRS, CDR2 YFSETQ. The CDR3 is made up of 14 amino acids. Here the CDR3 reads CASMRDDSYNEQFF. The CDR3 coding sequence is TGCGCCAGCATGCGGGACGACTCCTACAATGAGCAGTTCTTC.

In DNA, the CDR3 is TGTGCCAGCACCCCAACTGGACAGGGTGATAGTTTTGCTTACAATGAGCAGTTCTTC. Protein product: CASTPTGQGDSFAYNEQFF. J is TRBJ2-1 and V is TRBV7-9, with 8 bases identical to TRBD1. Germline CDR1 and CDR2: SEHNR and FQNEAQ (reference sequence). CDR3 length: 19 amino acids. V was pared by 7 bases and J by 4 bases, with 21 bases of the junction left unmatched.

The chain is built from TRBV15 and TRBJ1-3; D unclear. CDR1 is LNHNV and CDR2 is YYDKDF in the germline V gene (reference sequence). Trimming removed 5 bases at V and 0 bases at J, with 14 bases between. The CDR3 is made up of 16 amino acids. CDR3 bases: TGTGCCACCAGCCGATCCTTCATTGGCTCTGGAAACACCATATATTTT. Residues: CATSRSFIGSGNTIYF.

The V gene is TRBV27, the J gene TRBJ1-2; D is perhaps TRBD1 (6 bases). Germline V gene lookup returns CDR1 MNHEY and CDR2 SMNVEV (reference sequence). The CDR3 sequence is 14 residues long. Trimming cost V 7 bases and J 1 base, with 13 bases left between them. The CDR3 bases are TGTGCCAGCATCTCTGAGGGGGATAACTATGGCTACACCTTC. Translating it yields CASISEGDNYGYTF.

V and J are TRBV10-3 and TRBJ2-1; TRBD2 matches 9 bases. The CDR3 contains 15 residues. Germline values: CDR1 ENHRY, CDR2 SYGVKD. V lost 6 bases to trimming and J lost 4 bases; unmatched junction nucleotides: 7. The CDR3 is CAISAGGLLYNEQFF. CDR3 DNA: TGTGCCATCAGCGCGGGGGGGCTCTTATACAATGAGCAGTTCTTC.

This CDR3 is CASSPRSGVKGGEQYF. CDR3 DNA: TGTGCCAGCAGCCCCAGGTCCGGGGTTAAGGGGGGCGAGCAGTACTTC. This rearrangement joins TRBV5-6 to TRBJ2-7; perhaps D is TRBD1 or TRBD2 (6 bases each). V lost 4 bases and J lost 6, with 23 bases in between. The CDR3 runs 16 residues. In germline, CDR1 is SGHDT, CDR2 YYEEEE.

This clone has only one observation. V and J are TRBV7-6 and TRBJ1-5; D is ambiguous. The germline V gene encodes CDR1 SGHVS and CDR2 FNYEAQ. The CDR3 contains 14 residues. Trimming pared 5 bases from V and 5 bases from J, leaving 13 bases between. This CDR3 reads CASSPIASHQPQHF. CDR3 bases: TGTGCCAGCAGCCCAATAGCAAGTCATCAGCCCCAGCATTTT.